This section outlines one TCR beta chain sequence together with its context. Its matching antigen is unknown. This specimen comes from a study of cytomegalovirus exposure and HLA in healthy donors. Study-wide results and caveats: Cytomegalovirus association was assigned to 170 or so TCR beta chains. Usually a TCR sequence was rare, but some public TCRs were found in many donors. In vitro, a few CMV-associated chains proved specific for CMV antigens.

The table came from immunoSEQ multiplex PCR; TCRdb's copy has only in-frame clones and leaves some out. The repertoire has 150,000 or so clones, approximately 86% of them found once; the top ten carry 2% to 3%. The sequence was obtained from a man younger than 30 in good health and CMV-seropositive. The sequenced sample was PBMCs.

CDR3 coding DNA: TGTGCCACCGAGGGAATGCTTGGCTACGAGCAGTACTTC. Its translation is CATEGMLGYEQYF. This sequence joins TRBV7-9 and TRBJ2-7, with a weak D call TRBD2 (5 bases). This CDR3 region has 13 residues. V dropped 10 bases and J dropped 3 bases, with 16 bases sitting between them. Germline V gene sequence: CDR1 SEHNR, CDR2 FQNEAQ (reference sequence).